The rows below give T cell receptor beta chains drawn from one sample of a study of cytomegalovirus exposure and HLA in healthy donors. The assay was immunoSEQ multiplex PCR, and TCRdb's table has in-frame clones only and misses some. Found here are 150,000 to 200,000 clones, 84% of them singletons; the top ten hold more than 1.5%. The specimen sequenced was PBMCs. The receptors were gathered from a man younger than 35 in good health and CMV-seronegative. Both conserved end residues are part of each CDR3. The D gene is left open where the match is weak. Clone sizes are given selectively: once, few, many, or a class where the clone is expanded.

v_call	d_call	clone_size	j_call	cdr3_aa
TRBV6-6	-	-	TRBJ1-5	CASSYSATQPQHF
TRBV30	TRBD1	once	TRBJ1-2	CAWSRGRDYGYTF
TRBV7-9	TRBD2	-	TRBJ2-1	CASRKGLRTSGRGHNEQFF
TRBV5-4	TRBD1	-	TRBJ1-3	CASSFNRDRGLSGNTIYF
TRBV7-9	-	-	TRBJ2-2	CASSLDFTGELFF
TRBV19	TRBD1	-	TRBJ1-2	CASSIGQGTGYTF
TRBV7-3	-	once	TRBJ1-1	CASSPLMGSQENTEAFF
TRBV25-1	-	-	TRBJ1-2	CASYLEESGGGYTF
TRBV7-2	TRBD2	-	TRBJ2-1	CASSSLAGEDEQFF
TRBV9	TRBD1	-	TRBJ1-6	CASTGTGEPPLHF
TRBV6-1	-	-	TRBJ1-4	CASEETGNEKLFF
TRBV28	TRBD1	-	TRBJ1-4	CASSLIPGQLEKLFF
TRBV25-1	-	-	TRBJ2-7	CASSEGGTYEQYF
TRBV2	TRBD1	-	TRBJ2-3	CASLDRANTDTQYF
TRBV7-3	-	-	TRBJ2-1	CASSLSPTGEQFF
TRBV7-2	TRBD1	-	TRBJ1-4	CASSFRTGGRELFF
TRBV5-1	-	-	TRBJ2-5	CASSLAGGPGQETQYF
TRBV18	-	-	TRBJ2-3	CASSAQGTDTQYF
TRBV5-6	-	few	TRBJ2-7	CASSSTGEQYF
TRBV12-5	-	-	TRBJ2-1	CASGLGLGQLGEQFF
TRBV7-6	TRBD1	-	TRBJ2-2	CASSSDRDYFTGELFF
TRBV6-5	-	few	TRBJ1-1	CASSYAYLSNTEAFF
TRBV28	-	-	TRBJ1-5	CAARGMRQPQHF
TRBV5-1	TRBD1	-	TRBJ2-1	CASSAGGASYNEQFF
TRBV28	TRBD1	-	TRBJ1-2	CASRPSGTGVNGYTF
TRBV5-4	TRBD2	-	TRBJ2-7	CASSLGTSGRSSYEQYF
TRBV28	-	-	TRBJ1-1	CASRSGVSEAFF
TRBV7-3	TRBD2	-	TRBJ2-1	CASSVAGGPVQFF
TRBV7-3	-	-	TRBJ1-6	CASSPGSRSYNSPLHF
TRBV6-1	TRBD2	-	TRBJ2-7	CASSGRGASGTYEQYF
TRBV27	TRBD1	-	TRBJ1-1	CASSWGTGNTEAFF
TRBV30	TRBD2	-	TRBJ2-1	CAWIDGGRFYNEQFF
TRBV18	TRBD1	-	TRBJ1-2	CASSPPGQVDYGYTF
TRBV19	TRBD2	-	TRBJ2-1	CASSVAGGYNEQFF
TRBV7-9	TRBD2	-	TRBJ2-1	CASSLGEGLPNNEQFF
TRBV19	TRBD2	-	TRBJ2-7	CASSIRGLATIGAYEQYF
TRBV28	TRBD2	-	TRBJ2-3	CASSLSSGGTDTQYF
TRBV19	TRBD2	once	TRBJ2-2	CASTRTRIGGELFF
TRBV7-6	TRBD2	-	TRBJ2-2	CASTRTSGGARTGELFF
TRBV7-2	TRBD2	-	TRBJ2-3	CASSLLRVGPSGGTTQYF
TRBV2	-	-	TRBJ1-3	CASSAQVGGGSGNTIYF
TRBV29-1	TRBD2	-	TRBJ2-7	CSVEGGLAGVGEQYF
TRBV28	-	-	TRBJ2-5	CASSLGGEQYF
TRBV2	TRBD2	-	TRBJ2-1	CASSPDVGLAGFNEQFF
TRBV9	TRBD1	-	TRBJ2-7	CASSPRTGDYEQYF
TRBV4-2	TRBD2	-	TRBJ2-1	CASSQSLAGGLSYNEQFF
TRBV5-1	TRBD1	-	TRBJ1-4	CASSGGQGLFF
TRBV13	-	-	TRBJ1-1	CASSLQGNTEAFF
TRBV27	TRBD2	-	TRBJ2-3	CASSLSVLAGLDTQYF
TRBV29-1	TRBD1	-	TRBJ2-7	CSVGPGTGPEQYF
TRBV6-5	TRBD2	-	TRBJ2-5	CASISPAGGEETQYF
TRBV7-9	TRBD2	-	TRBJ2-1	CASSWTSGSFLLIREQFF
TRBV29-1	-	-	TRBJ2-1	CSVIGDNEQFF
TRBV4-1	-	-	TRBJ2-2	CASSQHRVNTGELFF
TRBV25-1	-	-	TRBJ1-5	CASSEFPGFWQPQHF
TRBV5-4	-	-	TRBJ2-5	CASSSQTAAQQETQYF
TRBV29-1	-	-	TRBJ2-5	CSVEAEFKETQYF
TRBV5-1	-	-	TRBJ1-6	CASSPEGDSPLHF
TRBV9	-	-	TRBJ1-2	CASSPREGPYGYTF